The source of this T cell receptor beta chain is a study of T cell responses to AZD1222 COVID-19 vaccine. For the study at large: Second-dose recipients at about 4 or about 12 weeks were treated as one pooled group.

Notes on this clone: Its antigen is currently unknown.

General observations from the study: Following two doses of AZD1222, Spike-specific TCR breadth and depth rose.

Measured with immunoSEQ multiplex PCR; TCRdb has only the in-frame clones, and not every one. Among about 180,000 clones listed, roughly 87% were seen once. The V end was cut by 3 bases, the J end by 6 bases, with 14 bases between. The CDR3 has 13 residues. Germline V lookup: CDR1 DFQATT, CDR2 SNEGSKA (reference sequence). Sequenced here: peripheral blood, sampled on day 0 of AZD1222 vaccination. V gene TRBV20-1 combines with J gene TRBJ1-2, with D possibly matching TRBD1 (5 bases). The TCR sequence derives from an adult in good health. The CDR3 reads CSASRQGPDGYTF. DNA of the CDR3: TGCAGTGCTAGTCGGCAGGGCCCGGATGGCTACACCTTC.